The 12 T cell receptor beta chains given below trace back to one sample, sequenced in a study of T cell repertoires in cytomegalovirus infection. Using its own MiXCR run on the reads, TCRdb lists one record per CDR3 protein. Among about 740,000 distinct CDR3 sequences listed, 35% were seen once. The specimen was PBMCs. These receptors were collected from a human donor in good health (CMV status not recorded). Some clones in this sample may be carry-over from other donors' samples.

There are many counts of this clonotype. J is TRBJ2-7 and V is TRBV7-8, with D maybe TRBD2 (6 bases). The length of the CDR3 is 14 residues. Germline V lookup: CDR1 SGHVS, CDR2 FQNEAQ. The V end lost 5 bases, the J end lost 6 bases, and 17 bases lay between the germline ends. The chain's CDR3 is CASSPGTRYTEQYF. The CDR3, as DNA: TGTGCCAGCAGCCCCGGGACTCGCTATACCGAGCAGTACTTC.

The CDR3 DNA reads as TGTGCCAGTAGTAGGAACTTCTACAATGAGCAGTTCTTC. Its translation: CASSRNFYNEQFF. The V call is TRBV19, the J call TRBJ2-1, with no clear D. The CDR3 length is 13 residues. Germline V gene data show CDR1 as LNHDA and CDR2 as SQIVND (reference sequence). V was clipped by 4 bases and J by 3 bases, with 7 bases between them.

The CDR3 DNA reads as TGCGCCAGCAGCTCGACCAATTTGGCCAACACCGGGGAGCTGTTTTTT. Protein product: CASSSTNLANTGELFF. The V gene is TRBV5-1, the J gene TRBJ2-2; no clear D. CDR1 SGHRS and CDR2 YFSETQ come from the germline V gene. The CDR3 has 16 residues. V lost 3 bases and J lost 2, with 14 bases in between.

In its sample, this clonotype was seen many times. The chain couples TRBV28 to TRBJ2-1; TRBD2 matches 11 bases. There are 18 residues in the CDR3. V trimming: 5 bases; J trimming: 0 bases; junction bases outside the gene matches: 9. Germline V lookup: CDR1 MDHEN, CDR2 SYDVKM. CDR3 DNA: TGTGCCAGCAGTCCAAGGACTAGCGGGCCTTTCTCCTACAATGAGCAGTTCTTC. This codes for CASSPRTSGPFSYNEQFF.

DNA for the CDR3: TGTGCCAGCAGTGGACTAGCGGGGTTCCCATACAATGAGCAGTTCTTC. It encodes CASSGLAGFPYNEQFF. This chain joins TRBV2 and TRBJ2-1, with 11 bases that match TRBD2. In germline, CDR1 is SNHLY, CDR2 FYNNEI. The J segment lost 4 bases and the V segment lost 4 bases, leaving 6 bases of the junction unmatched. This CDR3 contains 16 residues.

The V and J genes are TRBV11-2 and TRBJ2-5, with D possibly TRBD1 on 6 matching bases. Trimming stripped 5 bases from V and 5 bases from J, with 18 bases between. The V gene's germline CDR1 is SGHAT and CDR2 FQNNGV. The CDR3 runs to 15 residues. CDR3: CASSQDSSVRETQYF. Written as DNA, the CDR3 is TGTGCCAGCAGCCAGGACAGCTCTGTGAGGGAGACCCAGTACTTC.

The chain joins TRBV6-5 to TRBJ1-3; D is unresolved. The germline gives CDR1 MNHEY, CDR2 SVGAGI. This CDR3 region has 14 residues. Trimming removed 6 bases from V and 2 bases from J, with 11 bases in between. The CDR3 region is CASRSSYPGNTIYF. CDR3 nucleotide sequence: TGTGCCAGCAGGTCAAGTTATCCTGGAAACACCATATATTTT.

This clonotype appeared a few times. The V gene is TRBV6-1, the J gene TRBJ2-5; 8 bases map to TRBD1. J lost 5 bases, V lost 5 bases, and 7 bases had no gene match. The CDR3 has 14 amino acids. Germline CDR1 and CDR2: MNHNS and SASEGT. CDR3 sequence: CASSSSGGAETQYF. CDR3 in DNA: TGTGCCAGCAGTTCATCAGGGGGCGCGGAGACCCAGTACTTC.

This clonotype has only a few counts. V usage is TRBV6-2 or TRBV6-3 and J usage is TRBJ2-1; 14 nucleotides line up with TRBD2. Germline V CDR1 and CDR2: MNHEY, SVGEGT. The CDR3 length is 16 residues. The V and J ends lost 6 bases and 3 bases, in that order; junction bases with no gene match: 4. The CDR3 loop is CASRGLAGESYNEQFF. The CDR3 DNA reads as TGTGCCAGCAGGGGACTAGCGGGAGAAAGCTACAATGAGCAGTTCTTC.

The chain couples TRBV6-5 to TRBJ2-3, with 7 bases identical to TRBD1. CDR1 is MNHEY and CDR2 is SVGAGI in the germline V gene. This CDR3 contains 14 residues. V dropped 2 bases and J dropped 1; count of bases not matched to a gene: 0. CDR3 loop: CASSYRGRTDTQYF. The CDR3 nucleotides are TGTGCCAGCAGTTACAGGGGGCGCACAGATACGCAGTATTTT.

Of note for this clonotype: Compared with germline, one end of the junction differs, possibly owing to a read error. The chain uses TRBV9 and TRBJ2-1, with 7 bases lining up with TRBD2. Looked up from germline, CDR1 is SGDLS and CDR2 is YYNGEE. The CDR3 totals 15 residues. The CDR3 nucleotides read TGTTCCAGCAGCGTTAGCGGGTTTTCCTACAATGAGCAGTTCTTC. Protein product: CSSSVSGFSYNEQFF.

This clonotype appeared a few times. The V and J genes are TRBV19 and TRBJ2-5; the match to TRBD1 covers 7 bases. This CDR3 is 16 amino acids long. Germline V gene sequence: CDR1 LNHDA, CDR2 SQIVND (reference sequence). V shed 3 bases, J shed 1 base, and the junction held 8 bases outside the gene matches. The CDR3 nucleotides are TGTGCCAGTAGTATTCAACATTCAGGGGGCCAAGAGACCCAGTACTTC. Translated, it gives CASSIQHSGGQETQYF.